These 22 T cell receptor beta chains were all obtained from the same sample, sequenced in a study of blood T cells in healthy people across ages. Alongside a J-beta primer mix, a sample-barcoded 5' primer served in a second PCR lasting about 7 to 11 cycles. TCRdb redid the calling of the 5' RACE reads with MiXCR, one entry per CDR3 protein. The data hold some 1,500,000 distinct CDR3 sequences, with less than 45% observed a single time. Sequenced input: blood. The receptors stem from a woman aged 18-30 years in good health.

This chain connects TRBV20-1 to TRBJ2-1, with a possible D match to TRBD1 (6 bases). The CDR3 is made up of 15 amino acids. In germline, CDR1 is DFQATT, CDR2 SNEGSKA (reference sequence). Trimming shortened V by 5 bases and J by 7 bases, and 21 bases separated the two germline ends. The CDR3 loop reads CSALRTVPRHNEQFF. The CDR3 nucleotides read TGCAGTGCTCTTAGGACAGTGCCCCGACATAATGAGCAGTTCTTC.

In its sample, this clonotype was seen a few times. This rearrangement joins TRBV6-5 to TRBJ2-7; D unresolved. The germline V gene has CDR1 MNHEY and CDR2 SVGAGI. The CDR3 length is 11 residues. With 7 bases removed from V and 4 bases from J, the gap between germline ends came to 8 bases. The CDR3 region is CASTDEYEQYF. The CDR3 DNA follows: TGTGCCAGCACGGATGAATACGAGCAGTACTTC.

This clonotype showed up just a few times. CDR3 DNA sequence: TGTGCCAGCAGCGGCAGCTATACCGGGGAGCTGTTTTTT. Its protein is CASSGSYTGELFF. The rearrangement links TRBV27 to TRBJ2-2; no definite D call. Germline CDR1 is MNHEY and CDR2 is SMNVEV (reference sequence). Between the trimmed V and J ends, which lost 6 bases and 5 bases, there was a span of 10 bases. This CDR3 spans 13 amino acids.

The sample holds a few counts of this clonotype. The chain has TRBV29-1 and TRBJ2-7; TRBD2 matches 8 bases. Germline loops: CDR1 SQVTM, CDR2 ANQGSEA. V shed 5 bases, J shed 7 bases, and the junction held 7 bases outside the gene matches. This CDR3 comprises 12 residues. The CDR3 nucleotides read TGCAGCGTTCGTACTAGCGGTGATGAGCAGTACTTC. This codes for CSVRTSGDEQYF.

J is TRBJ1-5 and V is TRBV28, with 10 bases identical to TRBD1. This CDR3 has 15 amino acids. V shed 8 bases and J 4 bases; nucleotides not matched to a gene: 8. Germline V CDR1 and CDR2: MDHEN, SYDVKM. DNA for the CDR3: TGTGCCAGCGGGTTGACAGGGGGCCCTAATCAGCCCCAGCATTTT. It yields the protein CASGLTGGPNQPQHF.

The chain links TRBV12-3 or TRBV12-4 to TRBJ1-1, with a weak D call TRBD1 (6 bases). V lost 1 base and J 7 bases, leaving 10 bases between the germline ends. This CDR3 has 13 residues. The CDR3 DNA reads as TGTGCCAGCAGTTTAGGGGGACACCTTGAAGCTTTCTTT. Translated: CASSLGGHLEAFF.

This rearrangement joins TRBV27 to TRBJ2-1, with TRBD1 identical over 9 bases. The better agreement between TRBJ2-7 and the DNA end casts doubt on the J call. The CDR3 contains 18 residues. Germline CDR1 is MNHEY and CDR2 is SMNVEV (reference sequence). The CDR3 reads CASRLPGTGISSYNEQYF. CDR3 DNA sequence: TGTGCCAGCCGCCTTCCCGGGACAGGGATCAGCTCCTACAATGAGCAGTACTTC.

This clonotype occurred once. The V and J genes are TRBV7-2 and TRBJ2-1, with D hard to call. This CDR3 is 15 amino acids long. Germline values: CDR1 SGHTA, CDR2 FQGNSA. V lost 1 base to trimming and J lost 7 bases, with 14 bases between them. CDR3 region: CASSLVGRNKNEQFF. The DNA for the CDR3 is TGTGCCAGCAGCTTAGTGGGCCGGAATAAAAATGAGCAGTTCTTC. The entire variable domain, with the rest obtained from reference TRBV7-2 and TRBJ2-1, is as follows: GAGVSQSPSNKVTEKGKDVELRCDPISGHTALYWYRQSLGQGLEFLIYFQGNSAPDKSGLPSDRFSAERTGGSVSTLTIQRTQQEDSAVYLCASSLVGRNKNEQFFGPGTRLTVL.

The V call is TRBV6-6, the J call TRBJ1-5, with unresolved D. Trimming pared 2 bases from V and 4 bases from J, leaving 9 bases between. Germline-derived CDR1 and CDR2 are MNHNY and SVGAGI (reference sequence). This CDR3 is built from 14 residues. The CDR3, as DNA: TGTGCCAGCAGTTACCCAGACCCGAATCAGCCCCAGCATTTT. It specifies CASSYPDPNQPQHF.

This rearrangement joins TRBV5-1 to TRBJ1-1, with D unresolved. There are 15 residues in the CDR3. Trimming stripped 3 bases from V and 3 bases from J, with 15 bases between. The germline V gene has CDR1 SGHRS and CDR2 YFSETQ. The CDR3 sequence is CASSSRTPSHTEAFF. CDR3 bases: TGCGCCAGCAGCTCCCGGACGCCCTCTCACACTGAAGCTTTCTTT. Looking up the rest from reference TRBV5-1 and TRBJ1-1 gives the full variable domain: KAGVTQTPRYLIKTRGQQVTLSCSPISGHRSVSWYQQTPGQGLQFLFEYFSETQRNKGNFPGRFSGRQFSNSRSEMNVSTLELGDSALYLCASSSRTPSHTEAFFGQGTRLTVV.

The V and J genes are TRBV9 and TRBJ2-3, with D tentatively TRBD1 or TRBD2 (5 bases each). Germline V CDR1 and CDR2: SGDLS, YYNGEE. The CDR3 is made up of 16 amino acids. Trimming shortened V by 5 bases and J by 1 base, and 17 bases separated the two germline ends. CDR3 loop: CASSRSGRPRTDTQYF. The CDR3 DNA is TGTGCCAGCAGTCGGTCAGGGAGACCCCGCACAGATACGCAGTATTTT.

This clonotype has more than one count but fewer than ten. The chain couples TRBV6-5 to TRBJ1-1; TRBD1 might be the D (5 bases). Looked up from germline, CDR1 is MNHEY and CDR2 is SVGAGI. The CDR3 is made up of 14 amino acids. V lost 7 bases and J 4 bases, leaving 16 bases between the germline ends. In DNA form, the CDR3 reads TGTGCCAGCATCAGGCAGGGAGACGGCACTGAAGCTTTCTTT. This encodes CASIRQGDGTEAFF.

This clonotype was counted between two and nine times. This chain connects TRBV27 to TRBJ2-3, with 11 bases that match TRBD2. The CDR3 contains 17 residues. V gave up 5 bases and J gave up 0 bases; unmatched junction bases: 7. Germline CDR1 reads MNHEY; CDR2 reads SMNVEV (reference sequence). CDR3 sequence reads: CASSIHLAGGSTDTQYF. DNA of the CDR3: TGTGCCAGCAGTATCCACCTAGCGGGGGGTAGCACAGATACGCAGTATTTT.

A few counts support this clonotype. CDR3 in amino acids: CSAPGTGAYNEQFF. The CDR3 DNA sequence: TGCAGCGCCCCCGGGACAGGGGCCTACAATGAGCAGTTCTTC. This chain uses TRBV29-1 with TRBJ2-1; 10 positions agree with TRBD1. V was clipped by 7 bases and J by 2 bases; unmatched bases: 5. This CDR3 has 14 amino acids. CDR1 and CDR2 from the germline V gene are SQVTM and ANQGSEA.

In its sample, this clonotype was seen many times. V is TRBV7-2 and J is TRBJ2-3, with 7 bases identical to TRBD2. Germline V gene lookup returns CDR1 SGHTA and CDR2 FQGNSA. The CDR3 has 15 residues. Trimming removed 1 base from V and 6 bases from J; junction bases left unmatched: 7. The CDR3 here is CASSLGGRVSDTQYF. CDR3 bases: TGTGCCAGCAGCTTAGGTGGGAGGGTATCGGATACGCAGTATTTT.

Only a few counts were recorded for this clonotype. The chain links TRBV20-1 to TRBJ2-7; 10 bases fit TRBD1. The end of the DNA aligns better with TRBJ2-5, so the J call may be wrong. Germline CDR1 and CDR2: DFQATT and SNEGSKA (reference sequence). CDR3 length: 14 amino acids. Here the CDR3 reads CSANTGTGVQTQYF. CDR3 nucleotides: TGCAGTGCTAATACCGGGACAGGGGTTCAGACCCAGTACTTC.

This clonotype was counted once. With a much larger clone just one base away, this may be a read error. This chain joins TRBV4-3 and TRBJ2-1; no firm D call. The better agreement between TRBJ2-7 and the DNA end casts doubt on the J call. The CDR3 has 18 amino acids. Looked up from germline, CDR1 is LGHNA and CDR2 is YSLEER. The CDR3 coding sequence is TGCGCCAGCAGCCAAGAGTTTGCTACCACGGGCTCCTACAATGAGCAGTACTTC. It encodes CASSQEFATTGSYNEQYF.

In this sample, this clonotype turned up a few times. This sequence joins TRBV18 and TRBJ2-7; perhaps TRBD1 as D (6 bases). This CDR3 is built from 14 residues. The germline V gene has CDR1 KGHSH and CDR2 LQKENI. Trimming pared 0 bases from V and 0 bases from J, leaving 6 bases between. The CDR3 bases are TGTGCCAGCTCACCACCACAGGGCTCCTACGAGCAGTACTTC. Translating it yields CASSPPQGSYEQYF.

This clonotype was seen a few times. The CDR3 spells CASSLPGGWSTDTQYF. For the CDR3, the DNA is TGTGCCAGCAGCTTACCAGGGGGTTGGAGCACAGATACGCAGTATTTT. This chain links TRBV5-5 with TRBJ2-3, with 7 bases fitting TRBD1. The junction had 6 bases not matched to a gene; V was cut back by 2 bases and J by 0 bases. The CDR3 has 16 amino acids. The germline V gene has CDR1 SGHKS and CDR2 YYEKEE (reference sequence).

The chain carries TRBV20-1 and TRBJ2-5, with D uncertain. The CDR3 is 14 amino acids. Deletions cut 0 bases from V and 1 base from J, with 9 bases between. Germline assignment: CDR1 DFQATT and CDR2 SNEGSKA (reference sequence). For the CDR3, the DNA is TGCAGTGCTAGAGATTGGGCTTCCCAAGAGACCCAGTACTTC. It yields the protein CSARDWASQETQYF.

This clonotype turned up a few times. This chain uses TRBV20-1 with TRBJ2-3, with TRBD2 identical over 9 bases. There are 21 residues in the CDR3. Per the germline V gene, CDR1 is DFQATT and CDR2 is SNEGSKA (reference sequence). Trimming cost V 1 base and J 0 bases; bases outside gene matches: 20. This CDR3 reads CSARALPTISGRSDSTDTQYF. CDR3 DNA: TGCAGTGCTAGAGCCCTCCCGACTATCAGCGGGAGGTCGGATAGCACAGATACGCAGTATTTT.

V is TRBV27 and J is TRBJ2-3; D remains ambiguous. Germline values: CDR1 MNHEY, CDR2 SMNVEV (reference sequence). V gave up 7 bases and J gave up 13 bases, with 15 bases separating them. There are 11 residues in the CDR3. The CDR3 region has the DNA TGTGCCAGCAAAAGCTGGACGAGAGAGTATTTT. Residues: CASKSWTREYF.